This TCR beta chain comes out of a study of T-cell memory formation after mild COVID-19. Across the whole study: Largely donor-specific TCR clusters were found.

TCRdb reprocessed the 5' RACE reads via MiXCR and lists one record per CDR3 protein. The sample gives just over 200,000 distinct CDR3 sequences, around 8.8% of which show up once; 3.5% is in the top ten. General study findings and limits: The appearance of some responding clones in pre-infection memory suggested that cross-reactive memory joined. Clones contracting across day 15 to 85 had a balanced CD4/CD8 profile; later expanding clones leaned CD4+.

Germline loops: CDR1 LGHNA, CDR2 YNFKEQ. The CDR3 is 14 residues long. Trimming took 4 bases from V and 5 from J, leaving 11 bases between them. This clonotype was seen many times. The antigen is not known. This clonotype was sampled from a man in his late teens or twenties who had mild COVID-19 (a few samples of this study predate the infection). Cell type and time point are not known. Sequenced: PBMCs or a T cell subset sorted from them (not recorded which). The J gene is TRBJ2-2, the V gene TRBV4-2; D might be TRBD1 (6 bases). Written as DNA, the CDR3 is TGTGCCAGCAGCCGGAACAGGGTTACCGGGGAGCTGTTTTTT. Protein: CASSRNRVTGELFF.